Listed below are T cell receptor beta chains from one sample, sequenced in a study of blood T cell repertoires in COVID-19. TCRdb's copy holds only in-frame clones and misses some; the assay was immunoSEQ multiplex PCR. The sample includes over 200,000 clones, over 80% of them seen just once. Sequencing used PBMCs or T cells enriched from blood (not recorded which). The origin of the receptors is a woman between 25 and 40 years old who had been exposed to COVID-19. Both conserved end residues are part of each CDR3. D genes are given only for firm matches. Expanded clones are given a class, and other clones once, few, many or no size at all.

CDR3nt: TGTGCCAGCAGCTTGATGCGCCCCTCATGGAATGAGCAGTTCTTC; CDR3aa: CASSLMRPSWNEQFF; d_gene: -; j_gene: TRBJ2-1; len: 15; abundance: -; v_gene: TRBV7-9
CDR3nt: TGTGCCAGCAGCTTAATGATGACAGCGGGTGAGCAGTTCTTC; CDR3aa: CASSLMMTAGEQFF; d_gene: -; j_gene: TRBJ2-1; len: 14; abundance: once; v_gene: TRBV7-9
CDR3nt: TGTGCCAGTCCAAACGGGAATGAAAAACTGTTTTTT; CDR3aa: CASPNGNEKLFF; d_gene: -; j_gene: TRBJ1-4; len: 12; abundance: once; v_gene: TRBV9
CDR3nt: TGTGCCAGCAGCTCTATCGGGGCACTAGCGGGAGAAGGCGAGCAGTACTTC; CDR3aa: CASSSIGALAGEGEQYF; d_gene: TRBD2; j_gene: TRBJ2-7; len: 17; abundance: -; v_gene: TRBV6-2/TRBV6-3
CDR3nt: TGTGCCAGCAGCCAAGTGGGACAGATCTATGGCTACACCTTC; CDR3aa: CASSQVGQIYGYTF; d_gene: TRBD1; j_gene: TRBJ1-2; len: 14; abundance: -; v_gene: TRBV4-2
CDR3nt: TGTGCCAGCAGACATACAGGGGGGAACACTGAAGCTTTCTTT; CDR3aa: CASRHTGGNTEAFF; d_gene: TRBD1; j_gene: TRBJ1-1; len: 14; abundance: -; v_gene: TRBV6-5
CDR3nt: TGCGCCAGCAGCCAAGGGCTAGCGGGAGGGCTGAGCTCCTACAATGAGCAGTTCTTC; CDR3aa: CASSQGLAGGLSSYNEQFF; d_gene: TRBD2; j_gene: TRBJ2-1; len: 19; abundance: -; v_gene: TRBV4-1
CDR3nt: TGTGCCAGCAGCCTCAGCGGGGGCCCTTACGAGCAGTACTTC; CDR3aa: CASSLSGGPYEQYF; d_gene: TRBD2; j_gene: TRBJ2-7; len: 14; abundance: -; v_gene: TRBV7-9
CDR3nt: TGTGCCAGCAGTGAAGGGGGGGCCTACGAGCAGTACTTC; CDR3aa: CASSEGGAYEQYF; d_gene: -; j_gene: TRBJ2-7; len: 13; abundance: few; v_gene: TRBV6-1
CDR3nt: TGTGCCAGCAGCGCCCGGACTAGCGGGAGAAACAATGAGCAGTTCTTC; CDR3aa: CASSARTSGRNNEQFF; d_gene: TRBD2; j_gene: TRBJ2-1; len: 16; abundance: -; v_gene: TRBV9
CDR3nt: TGTGCCAGCAGTTACACCGGGACAGGGAGTAACTATGGCTACACCTTC; CDR3aa: CASSYTGTGSNYGYTF; d_gene: TRBD1; j_gene: TRBJ1-2; len: 16; abundance: -; v_gene: TRBV6-5
CDR3nt: TGTGCCAGCAGTCTTACGACGGGAGCGGATACGCAGTATTTT; CDR3aa: CASSLTTGADTQYF; d_gene: -; j_gene: TRBJ2-3; len: 14; abundance: many; v_gene: TRBV6-4
CDR3nt: TGTGCCAGCAGCTTAGGGGGACTAGCGGGAGGGATGAAGACCCAGTACTTC; CDR3aa: CASSLGGLAGGMKTQYF; d_gene: TRBD2; j_gene: TRBJ2-5; len: 17; abundance: -; v_gene: TRBV7-6
CDR3nt: TGTGCCAGCAGCCCCGGGACATCGGCATACGAGCAGTACTTC; CDR3aa: CASSPGTSAYEQYF; d_gene: -; j_gene: TRBJ2-7; len: 14; abundance: -; v_gene: TRBV5-4
CDR3nt: TGCAGCGCGCGACTAGCGGGAGGGTTTTCCGAGCAGTACTTC; CDR3aa: CSARLAGGFSEQYF; d_gene: TRBD2; j_gene: TRBJ2-7; len: 14; abundance: -; v_gene: TRBV29-1
CDR3nt: TGTGCCTGGAGGCATCCCGGGACAGTCGGGTTAAATGAAAAACTGTTTTTT; CDR3aa: CAWRHPGTVGLNEKLFF; d_gene: TRBD1; j_gene: TRBJ1-4; len: 17; abundance: -; v_gene: TRBV30
CDR3nt: TGTGCCAGCAGCTTAGAGACAACCCCGGGGGGAACTGAAGCTTTCTTT; CDR3aa: CASSLETTPGGTEAFF; d_gene: -; j_gene: TRBJ1-1; len: 16; abundance: -; v_gene: TRBV13
CDR3nt: TGCGCCAGCAGCACGACAGGGGGCATTTCACCCCTCCACTTT; CDR3aa: CASSTTGGISPLHF; d_gene: TRBD1; j_gene: TRBJ1-6; len: 14; abundance: few; v_gene: TRBV5-1
CDR3nt: TGTGCCAGCAGCAAAGTTCAGGGCCCCCAGTACTTC; CDR3aa: CASSKVQGPQYF; d_gene: -; j_gene: TRBJ2-5; len: 12; abundance: -; v_gene: TRBV21-1
CDR3nt: TGTGCCAGCAGCTCATCACGGAGCTCCTACGAGCAGTACTTC; CDR3aa: CASSSSRSSYEQYF; d_gene: -; j_gene: TRBJ2-7; len: 14; abundance: -; v_gene: TRBV6-5
CDR3nt: TGTGCCAGCACCCCGCGGGGGAAAAACTATGGCTACACCTTC; CDR3aa: CASTPRGKNYGYTF; d_gene: -; j_gene: TRBJ1-2; len: 14; abundance: -; v_gene: TRBV25-1
CDR3nt: TGTGCCAGCACTCTGGCCGGGTATGGCTACACCTTC; CDR3aa: CASTLAGYGYTF; d_gene: -; j_gene: TRBJ1-2; len: 12; abundance: -; v_gene: TRBV28